This entry concerns a single T cell receptor (beta chain). Its antigen is not yet known. Base quality data are lacking; no much larger clone is found one base away. Genomic DNA was used for TRB sequencing, which was performed with the immunoSEQ assay at survey resolution or with the hsTCRB kit. Concerning the study's data processing: The immunoSEQ software handled the initial read processing, while the LymphoSeq R package was used for the repertoire analyses. For each TRB dataset, clonality was calculated as 1 minus normalized Shannon entropy, and the Gini coefficient was computed as well. Phenotypes of unsorted samples were inferred by mapping TRB sequences from sorted subsets of the recipient or donor onto the same recipient's unsorted samples. The table comes from immuneACCESS by way of TCRdb, which keeps in-frame sequences with V and J called. Part of the clones is missing from these tables; in studies checked, under half for an unresolved V gene and the rest for unknown reasons. D and trimming were read from the DNA, whereas the V and J calls and clone size are those reported in that table. The sample table records roughly 30,000 clones; around nine tenths of these occur just once. The top ten hold roughly 0.25% of the sample.

Taken from the germline V gene (reference sequence), the CDR1 and CDR2 loops are SGHAT and FQDESV. From the cysteine through the phenylalanine, the CDR3 covers 17 amino acids. Just the 51-base CDR3 DNA is kept, in frame starting at base 1. V is shortened by 3 bases, J by 0 bases, and the region joining them spans 17 bases. The data were taken from a study of T cells after posttransplantation cyclophosphamide (dated by TCRdb to the mid-2010s). General notes on the study: The study tracked T cell repertoire reconstitution by TRB sequencing after myeloablative bone marrow transplantation using posttransplantation cyclophosphamide as GVHD prophylaxis. Antigen receptor sequencing covered samples from 30 to 45 PTCy-treated patients and approximately 15 of their related bone marrow donors. TRB sequencing was performed on blood from all 35 or so PTCy patients with 1-year posttransplant specimens. In 3 patients, up to roughly 3 additional blood samples taken between 2 and 5.2 years after transplant also underwent TRB sequencing, as did pretransplant blood from several patients. Because TRA and TRB clonality correlated tightly in under ten samples, the subsequent TCR analyses were limited to TRB only. Public TRB sequences were queried against a database of over 3,500 sequences associated with responses to pathogens, tumor antigens, self-antigens and alloantigens. The paper as a whole reports these results and caveats: The TRB repertoires of T cells infiltrating skin or the GI tract showed only limited overlap with the TRB repertoires found in blood. Across the roughly 48 patients, TRB clonality was highly associated with recipient CMV seropositivity and CMV reactivation, and diversity with PTCy was similar to that in the CNI/methotrexate controls. Donor-recipient similarity was low at 1-2 months but rose over the first year, and later blood repertoires were often dominated by donor CD8+ memory clones.

Viable CD3+CD4+ or CD3+CD8+ cells that were CCR7+CD45RA+CD45RO-CD95-CD27+CD28+ were defined as naive T cells. Peripheral blood samples were provided by related bone marrow donors on the day of marrow donation. Mononuclear cells from peripheral blood and bone marrow were separated by Ficoll-Hypaque density centrifugation and then cryopreserved. Sorting of CD4+ and CD8+ T cells, including naive and memory subsets, was performed by FACS on a FACSAria II. The sequence joins TRBV11-1 to TRBJ2-5; TRBD2 is perhaps the D gene, given 5 matching bases. This receptor was taken from a woman aged 55-70 years in good health, CMV-negative, and a related stem cell transplant donor. The sample consisted of naive CD4+ T cells sorted from PBMCs. The bases read TGTGCCAGCAGCTTCGAAGGTTCGGGGAAGTACCAAGAGACCCAGTACTTC. This codes for CASSFEGSGKYQETQYF. With the portions outside the CDR3 filled from the reference TRBV11-1 and TRBJ2-5 genes, the complete variable region becomes EAEVAQSPRYKITEKSQAVAFWCDPISGHATLYWYRQILGQGPELLVQFQDESVVDDSQLPKDRFSAERLKGVDSTLKIQPAELGDSAMYLCASSFEGSGKYQETQYFGPGTRLLVL.